This TCR beta chain was found in a study of PD-1 blockade in classical Hodgkin lymphoma. Repertoires were generated with immunoSEQ multiplex PCR, while TCRdb's copy carries only in-frame clones and drops some. This sample has 5,000 to 7,500 clones; around nine tenths occur once, and the top ten carry 1.5%. The time point was: cycle 4 day 1 (C4D1), after five to seven weeks of nivolumab. All patients experienced relapse after autologous stem cell transplantation, and brentuximab vedotin exposure was variable. Negative selection with magnetic separation was used to purify CD4+ T cells from thawed PBMCs. Overall study results and limits: TCR diversity rose significantly by C4D1 in CD4+ but not CD8+ cells.

Worth noting for this clone: Its antigen is unidentified.

CDR3 length: 15 amino acids. Per germline, CDR1 SGHTA and CDR2 FQGNSA. J was trimmed by 1 base and V by 5 bases; bases with no gene match: 0. The TCR comes from a human donor with classical Hodgkin lymphoma. This chain joins TRBV7-2 and TRBJ2-2; TRBD2 aligns across 11 bases. Sequences were derived from CD4+ T cells from blood, sampled before the fourth cycle of nivolumab. CDR3 coding DNA: TGTGCCAGCAGCGGGACTAGCGGGAACACCGGGGAGCTGTTTTTT. Encoded protein: CASSGTSGNTGELFF.